These 9 T cell receptor beta chains share one sample of origin, sequenced in a study of OX40 agonist ivuxolimab in advanced cancers. Produced via immunoSEQ multiplex PCR; TCRdb's table is partial and in-frame only. The sample has roughly 100,000 clones; 90% are singletons. Material: CD4+ or CD8+ T cells sorted from blood, obtained in a trial of the OX40 agonist ivuxolimab. The receptors were gathered from an adult with an advanced solid tumor such as melanoma, head and neck, liver or kidney cancer.

This clone was seen only once. The CDR3 loop is CATSRAGTELYEQYF. CDR3 nucleotides: TGTGCCACCAGCAGAGCGGGGACCGAATTGTACGAGCAGTACTTC. V is TRBV15 and J is TRBJ2-5, with D perhaps assigned TRBD1 or TRBD2 (5 bases each). Near its end, the DNA agrees better with TRBJ2-7, so the J call may be wrong. The CDR3 has 15 residues. CDR1 is LNHNV and CDR2 is YYDKDF in the germline V gene (reference sequence).

This clone was recorded only once. The CDR3 nucleotides read TGTGCCAGCAGCCCGGACAGGGTAAATTCACCCCTCCACTTT. Translating it yields CASSPDRVNSPLHF. The gene calls are TRBV27 and TRBJ1-6; TRBD1 aligns across 8 bases. Germline V gene sequence: CDR1 MNHEY, CDR2 SMNVEV (reference sequence). This CDR3 has 14 residues. The junction had 5 bases not matched to a gene; V was cut back by 6 bases and J by 7 bases.

The count of this clone is one. V and J are TRBV5-6 and TRBJ2-7; 9 positions agree with TRBD1. CDR1 is SGHDT and CDR2 is YYEEEE in the germline V gene. Unmatched junction bases numbered 1, after V lost 0 bases and J lost 3 bases. This CDR3 comprises 14 residues. This CDR3 is CASSLGQGVYEQYF. CDR3 DNA sequence: TGTGCCAGCAGCTTGGGACAGGGGGTCTACGAGCAGTACTTC.

V usage is TRBV19 and J usage is TRBJ1-2; TRBD1 agrees at 9 bases. This CDR3 contains 15 residues. Trimming at V came to 5 bases and at J to 5 bases, leaving 9 bases not matched to a gene. Germline CDR1 and CDR2: LNHDA and SQIVND (reference sequence). The CDR3 protein is CASSPPGQGLYGYTF. The DNA of the CDR3 is TGTGCCAGTAGTCCCCCAGGACAGGGGTTATATGGCTACACCTTC. Full variable domain (rest looked up from reference TRBV19 and TRBJ1-2): DGGITQSPKYLFRKEGQNVTLSCEQNLNHDAMYWYRQDPGQGLRLIYYSQIVNDFQKGDIAEGYSVSREKKESFPLTVTSAQKNPTAFYLCASSPPGQGLYGYTFGSGTRLTVV.

This chain uses TRBV7-9 with TRBJ1-1; D unclear. Deletions cut 6 bases from V and 2 bases from J, with 16 bases between. The CDR3 covers 15 residues. The germline CDR1 and CDR2 sequences are SEHNR and FQNEAQ (reference sequence). This CDR3 is CASSSPRFDNTEAFF. The CDR3 DNA reads TGTGCCAGCAGTTCACCCCGGTTCGATAACACTGAAGCTTTCTTT.

This chain joins TRBV7-9 and TRBJ2-3; no reliable D call. V lost 5 bases and J lost 7, with 10 bases in between. In germline, CDR1 is SEHNR, CDR2 FQNEAQ (reference sequence). The CDR3 contains 12 residues. CDR3 in amino acids: CASSLTRNTQYF. The DNA of the CDR3 is TGTGCCAGCAGCCTAACGCGTAATACGCAGTATTTT.

This CDR3 reads CASSSRGGLALEQYF. CDR3 coding DNA: TGTGCCAGCAGCTCTAGGGGGGGACTAGCTCTCGAGCAGTACTTC. The chain employs TRBV11-2 and TRBJ2-7; 9 nucleotides align to TRBD2. This CDR3 spans 15 amino acids. Germline loops: CDR1 SGHAT, CDR2 FQNNGV. V shed 4 bases and J 6 bases; nucleotides not matched to a gene: 10.

The rearrangement joins TRBV11-2 to TRBJ2-7, with a tentative D call TRBD1 (5 bases). CDR1 is SGHAT, CDR2 FQNNGV, per germline. V was clipped by 1 base and J by 2 bases, with 15 bases between them. The CDR3 has 16 residues. This CDR3 is CASSLAPGQGPYEQYF. CDR3 DNA sequence: TGTGCCAGCAGCTTAGCCCCCGGCCAGGGCCCCTACGAGCAGTACTTC.

The chain employs TRBV4-1 and TRBJ1-2; the D is unclear. V lost 1 base and J 6 bases, leaving 9 bases between the germline ends. The V gene's germline CDR1 is MGHRA and CDR2 YSYEKL. The CDR3 is 13 residues long. CDR3 residues: CASSQGSGNGYTF. In nucleotides, the CDR3 is TGCGCCAGCAGCCAAGGTAGCGGCAATGGCTACACCTTC.